This T cell receptor beta chain is drawn from a study of Ad26.COV2.S vaccination and SARS-CoV-2 variants. Overall study: The COV1001 Ad26.COV2.S trial arm included the donor.

Concerning this clone itself: Its antigen is unidentified.

Overall study results and limits: Those who received the vaccine showed greater spike-specific TCR breadth than those given placebo.

Documented treatment: approximately 18 received Ad26.COV2.S at low or high dose, single or two shots; about 5 received placebo; per-sample allocation not given. Each sample was drawn 63 days after the first injection (of vaccine or placebo). Germline-derived CDR1 and CDR2 are LNHDA and SQIVND (reference sequence). The germline V and J ends were trimmed by 7 bases and 3 bases, with 10 bases remaining between them. CDR3 length equals 12 residues. Libraries were prepared by immunoSEQ multiplex PCR; TCRdb keeps only in-frame clonotypes and omits some of them. The data contain 400,000 to 450,000 clones, around nine tenths of them singletons.

This chain joins TRBV19 and TRBJ2-7; D is undetermined. Sequences were derived from peripheral blood, sampled in a trial of Ad26.COV2.S vaccine versus placebo. This TCR derives from a person aged 18 to 59 who received the Ad26.COV2.S COVID-19 vaccine or a placebo. CDR3 loop: CASISPSYEQYF. The CDR3 DNA reads as TGTGCCAGTATATCCCCGAGCTACGAGCAGTACTTC.